Listed here are 23 T cell receptor beta chains from one sample, sequenced in a study of CD8 T cell repertoires and HIV-1 epitope variants. This table comes from immunoSEQ multiplex PCR, and its TCRdb copy is limited to in-frame clones, with some not included. The data contain some 4,600 clones, over 50% of them seen just once; the ten biggest clones take up over 40%. These receptors have no identified antigens. The sample consisted of cultured CD8+ T cells derived from PBMCs. The receptors stem from a male donor with HIV.

V usage is TRBV19 and J usage is TRBJ2-1; TRBD2 might be the D (6 bases). Between the trimmed V and J ends, which lost 10 bases and 2 bases, there was a span of 12 bases. The CDR3 extends over 13 amino acids. Germline V gene sequence: CDR1 LNHDA, CDR2 SQIVND (reference sequence). The CDR3 sequence: CATETSTYNEQFF. The CDR3 region has the DNA TGTGCCACCGAAACTAGCACCTACAATGAGCAGTTCTTC.

This clone is a singleton in its sample. This sequence joins TRBV5-6 and TRBJ2-3; D perhaps matches TRBD2 (6 bases). Per germline, CDR1 SGHDT and CDR2 YYEEEE. V lost 0 bases and J lost 2, with 10 bases in between. CDR3 size: 15 residues. The CDR3 DNA sequence: TGTGCCAGCAGCTTGGGGGGGGACCCCACAGATACGCAGTATTTT. This encodes CASSLGGDPTDTQYF.

The V call is TRBV5-4, the J call TRBJ1-2; D might be TRBD1 (5 bases). The CDR3 covers 14 residues. Germline V gene data show CDR1 as SGHNT and CDR2 as YYREEE (reference sequence). V lost 2 bases and J 2 bases, leaving 10 bases between the germline ends. The CDR3 DNA reads TGTGCCAGCAGCTTTCACGGGGGGAACTATGGCTACACCTTC. Its protein product is CASSFHGGNYGYTF.

This clone was observed a handful of times. This chain links TRBV6-5 with TRBJ2-7; 9 bases match TRBD1. CDR3 length: 14 amino acids. The V gene end was trimmed by 6 bases and the J gene end by 0 bases; junction bases not matched to a gene: 3. Germline V CDR1 and CDR2: MNHEY, SVGAGI. The CDR3 nucleotides read TGTGCCAGCAGACAGGGGGCTTCCTCCTACGAGCAGTACTTC. It specifies CASRQGASSYEQYF.

V is TRBV7-9 and J is TRBJ1-1; TRBD1 matches 7 bases. V lost 8 bases to trimming and J lost 5 bases; unmatched junction nucleotides: 11. The CDR3 sequence is 14 residues long. Per germline, CDR1 SEHNR and CDR2 FQNEAQ (reference sequence). The CDR3 DNA is TGTGCCAGCGACGGGACAGAAGTCCGGACTGAAGCTTTCTTT. Translating it yields CASDGTEVRTEAFF.

This sequence joins TRBV27 and TRBJ2-6, with no clear D. CDR3 size: 15 residues. Per germline, CDR1 MNHEY and CDR2 SMNVEV (reference sequence). V lost 7 bases, J lost 0 bases, and 10 bases lay in between. CDR3 sequence: CASTPGLSGANVLTF. CDR3 DNA sequence: TGTGCCAGCACCCCCGGGCTCTCTGGGGCCAACGTCCTGACTTTC.

The rearrangement uses TRBV2 and TRBJ2-3, with 7 bases aligning to TRBD1. V shed 6 bases, J shed 0 bases, and the junction held 6 bases outside the gene matches. CDR1 SNHLY and CDR2 FYNNEI come from the germline V gene. CDR3 length equals 15 residues. In DNA, the CDR3 is TGTGCCAGCAGAGGTGGACAGGTTAGCACAGATACGCAGTATTTT. Protein: CASRGGQVSTDTQYF.

This chain joins TRBV7-9 and TRBJ2-7, with D tentatively TRBD1 (5 bases). Germline CDR1 SEHNR, CDR2 FQNEAQ (reference sequence). V gave up 5 bases and J gave up 6 bases, with 14 bases separating them. The CDR3 has 13 residues. DNA for the CDR3: TGTGCCAGCAGCCCCAGGGCGTCCCCCGAGCAGTACTTC. Translation: CASSPRASPEQYF.

This clone was seen a few times. The V call is TRBV5-1, the J call TRBJ1-1, with TRBD1 as a possible D gene (5 bases). The CDR3 spans 13 residues. Trimming stripped 4 bases from V and 5 bases from J, with 12 bases between. Germline V gives CDR1 SGHRS, CDR2 YFSETQ. The CDR3 here is CASSPLEGTEAFF. As DNA, the CDR3 is TGCGCCAGCAGCCCCTTGGAGGGGACTGAAGCTTTCTTT.

Sample share makes this clone large (0.1 to 1%). This chain uses TRBV28 with TRBJ1-1; a weak D match, TRBD1 (6 bases). V shed 10 bases and J shed 1 base, with 16 bases lying between them. Germline V CDR1 and CDR2: MDHEN, SYDVKM. This CDR3 has 14 residues. The CDR3 sequence: CATFPTGSNTEAFF. The CDR3 coding sequence is TGTGCCACCTTTCCGACAGGCTCGAACACTGAAGCTTTCTTT.

This clone was seen a handful of times. V is TRBV14 and J is TRBJ2-1; D gene ambiguous. Germline V gene lookup returns CDR1 SGHDN and CDR2 FVKESK. There are 12 residues in the CDR3. The V end lost 4 bases, the J end lost 6 bases, and 7 bases lay between the germline ends. This chain's CDR3 is CASSPPANEQFF. CDR3 nucleotide sequence: TGTGCCAGCAGCCCCCCGGCCAATGAGCAGTTCTTC.

The chain is built from TRBV27 and TRBJ1-6, with 9 bases fitting TRBD1. Unmatched junction bases numbered 9, after V lost 6 bases and J lost 9 bases. The V gene's germline CDR1 is MNHEY and CDR2 SMNVEV (reference sequence). This CDR3 comprises 15 residues. The CDR3 coding sequence is TGTGCCAGCAGCACATCTGGGACAGGGTCTTCACCCCTCCACTTT. It yields the protein CASSTSGTGSSPLHF.

This rearrangement joins TRBV5-4 to TRBJ2-1, with D possibly TRBD1 on 6 matching bases. The germline gives CDR1 SGHNT, CDR2 YYREEE (reference sequence). Trimming removed 4 bases at V and 10 bases at J, with 21 bases between. This CDR3 contains 15 residues. The CDR3 reads CASSPGVQSGYEQFF. The CDR3 DNA reads as TGTGCCAGCAGCCCAGGGGTTCAGAGTGGGTACGAGCAGTTCTTC. The variable domain in full, with the rest retrieved from reference TRBV5-4 and TRBJ2-1, is ETGVTQSPTHLIKTRGQQVTLRCSSQSGHNTVSWYQQALGQGPQFIFQYYREEENGRGNFPPRFSGLQFPNYSSELNVNALELDDSALYLCASSPGVQSGYEQFFGPGTRLTVL.

This chain connects TRBV9 to TRBJ2-7; tentatively, D is TRBD1 (6 bases). This CDR3 spans 13 amino acids. Trimming pared 8 bases from V and 3 bases from J, leaving 15 bases between. Germline V lookup: CDR1 SGDLS, CDR2 YYNGEE. CDR3 sequence: CASNLQGGYEQYF. The CDR3 coding sequence is TGTGCCAGTAACCTACAGGGTGGCTACGAGCAGTACTTC.

The rearrangement uses TRBV10-1 and TRBJ1-1; D ambiguous. The CDR3 is made up of 14 amino acids. Germline lookup yields CDR1 WNHNN and CDR2 SYGVQD (reference sequence). V gave up 3 bases and J gave up 0 bases, with 8 bases separating them. CDR3 sequence: CASSDGSLNTEAFF. The CDR3 nucleotides read TGCGCCAGCAGTGACGGGTCCTTGAACACTGAAGCTTTCTTT.

The V call is TRBV5-4, the J call TRBJ2-1, with D perhaps TRBD2 (6 bases). The germline gives CDR1 SGHNT, CDR2 YYREEE (reference sequence). The CDR3 has 14 amino acids. V lost 0 bases and J lost 7, with 11 bases in between. For the CDR3, the DNA is TGTGCCAGCAGCTTGGGGGGACTTCTGAATGAGCAGTTCTTC. Its translation is CASSLGGLLNEQFF.

This clone was observed once. The chain links TRBV11-2 to TRBJ1-1; weak D call: TRBD1 (5 bases). The V gene lost 10 bases and the J gene lost 4 bases, with 13 bases spanning the gap. Germline V gene lookup returns CDR1 SGHAT and CDR2 FQNNGV. This CDR3 comprises 12 residues. In DNA form, the CDR3 reads TGTGCCACCCAAGGGGTGGGCACTGAAGCTTTCTTT. This translates into CATQGVGTEAFF.

The chain is built from TRBV10-1 and TRBJ2-6; D is possibly TRBD1 (5 bases). This CDR3 region has 17 residues. V lost 5 bases and J 5 bases, leaving 19 bases between the germline ends. CDR1 and CDR2 (germline): WNHNN, SYGVQD (reference sequence). CDR3 protein: CASSYRIAQSRANVLTF. In nucleotides, the CDR3 is TGCGCCAGCAGTTACAGGATCGCACAAAGTCGGGCCAACGTCCTGACTTTC.

Relative to its sample, this clone is medium-sized. Written as DNA, the CDR3 is TGTGCCAGCAGCTTAGCAGGACTAGGACAGGGGGCTTATGAGCAGTACTTC. Its protein product is CASSLAGLGQGAYEQYF. The chain joins TRBV7-9 to TRBJ2-7, with 11 bases matching TRBD1. There are 17 residues in the CDR3. CDR1 and CDR2 (germline): SEHNR, FQNEAQ (reference sequence). Trimming took 0 bases from V and 7 from J; bases not matched to a gene: 11.

Notes on this clone: The junction shows a germline mismatch at one end, possibly a read error. The chain is built from TRBV2 and TRBJ1-2; the D gene is possibly TRBD1 (5 bases). Germline CDR1 reads SNHLY; CDR2 reads FYNNEI. The CDR3 runs 14 residues. CDR3 DNA: TGTGCCAGCAGAGAAGAGACAGCTAACTATGGCTACACCTTC. It codes for CASREETANYGYTF.

The V and J genes are TRBV9 and TRBJ2-5; D possibly corresponds to TRBD2 (7 bases). V shed 4 bases and J shed 10 bases, with 29 bases lying between them. The length of the CDR3 is 17 residues. Germline assignment: CDR1 SGDLS and CDR2 YYNGEE. CDR3 in DNA: TGTGCCAGCAGCACCGAGGGGGGGGAGACCCTGACTGGAGGCCAGTACTTC. This sequence encodes CASSTEGGETLTGGQYF.

The chain has TRBV19 and TRBJ2-7; the match to TRBD1 covers 9 bases. Germline V gene data show CDR1 as LNHDA and CDR2 as SQIVND (reference sequence). The CDR3 is made up of 15 amino acids. With V trimmed by 3 bases and J by 3 bases, 6 bases remained unmatched. CDR3 in amino acids: CASSITGTGSYEQYF. DNA of the CDR3: TGTGCCAGTAGTATCACCGGGACAGGGAGCTACGAGCAGTACTTC.

This clone was detected only once. The rearrangement joins TRBV2 to TRBJ2-3; D is perhaps TRBD1 or TRBD2 (6 bases each). CDR3 length: 14 amino acids. The V and J ends lost 3 bases and 4 bases respectively, with 11 bases between them. CDR1 and CDR2 (germline): SNHLY, FYNNEI. CDR3 coding DNA: TGTGCCAGCAGTGAGGGGGCGGGGTCAGATACGCAGTATTTT. This translates into CASSEGAGSDTQYF.